Sequencing of this T cell receptor (beta chain) was carried out in a study of cytomegalovirus exposure and HLA in healthy donors. Study-level findings and limits: While the bulk of TCR sequences proved rare, some public TCRs turned up in many donors. Testing in vitro showed a few CMV-associated chains specific for CMV antigens.

Generated by immunoSEQ multiplex PCR, the TCRdb table keeps only in-frame clones and is missing some. The table includes roughly 70,000 clones, 96% detected once. As for this clone: Its target is unknown.

The validation cohort, a group of over a hundred subjects, included the donors and was separate from the roughly 670-subject first cohort. This CDR3 spans 15 amino acids. Trimming cost V 4 bases and J 5 bases; bases outside gene matches: 8. The germline CDR1 and CDR2 sequences are SGHVS and FQNEAQ. The rearrangement links TRBV7-8 to TRBJ2-5, with 9 bases lining up with TRBD2. Sequencing was done on a sample of PBMCs. This TCR came from a man aged 18 to 29 in good health and CMV-seronegative. Here the CDR3 reads CASSSGIAGAETQYF. In nucleotides, the CDR3 is TGTGCCAGCAGCTCCGGGATAGCGGGAGCTGAGACCCAGTACTTC.